The 23 T cell receptor beta chains given below trace back to one sample, sequenced in a study of cytomegalovirus exposure and HLA in healthy donors. PCR involved 60 Vbeta and 13 Jbeta primers. Only in-frame clones appear in the TCRdb table, and some are missing; sequencing was by immunoSEQ multiplex PCR. The table includes around 150,000 clones, about 80% detected once. Material: PBMCs. Receptors originate from a man aged 30-40 years in good health and CMV-seropositive.

The DNA of the CDR3 is TGTGCCAGCATCTCGTGGCCCGAGACAGACTCCTACGAGCAGTACTTC. The encoded protein is CASISWPETDSYEQYF. This chain uses TRBV2 with TRBJ2-5, with a possible D match to TRBD1 (5 bases). TRBJ2-7 matches the DNA end more closely, so the J call is doubtful. Germline loops: CDR1 SNHLY, CDR2 FYNNEI. CDR3 size: 16 residues.

The J gene is TRBJ1-1, the V gene TRBV5-6, with TRBD1 as a possible D gene (5 bases). CDR1 and CDR2 (germline): SGHDT, YYEEEE. V lost 2 bases to trimming and J lost 4 bases, with 15 bases between them. This CDR3 contains 15 residues. Here the CDR3 DNA reads TGTGCCAGCAGCTTCTGGGGACTCCCGGGCACTGAAGCTTTCTTT. Protein product: CASSFWGLPGTEAFF.

The chain combines TRBV5-1 with TRBJ2-7; 11 bases are shared with TRBD2. Losses at the gene ends were 4 bases for V and 3 bases for J; bases not matched to a gene: 9. Germline CDR1 SGHRS, CDR2 YFSETQ. The CDR3 totals 16 residues. In DNA, the CDR3 is TGCGCCAGCAGCACCGAAACTAGCGGGGGAGTCTACGAGCAGTACTTC. This codes for CASSTETSGGVYEQYF.

V is TRBV7-3 and J is TRBJ2-1; TRBD2 is a possible D gene (6 bases). V was clipped by 4 bases and J by 7 bases, with 17 bases between them. Germline values: CDR1 SGHTA, CDR2 FQGTGA. This CDR3 spans 15 amino acids. CDR3 in DNA: TGTGCCAGCAGCTCGGGGACTCCGATCGTGAATGAGCAGTTCTTC. As protein: CASSSGTPIVNEQFF.

In the case of this clone: A read error may produce the germline difference seen at one junction end. This chain uses TRBV2 with TRBJ2-4; TRBD1 agrees at 8 bases. The CDR3 consists of 10 residues. CDR1 and CDR2 (germline): SNHLY, FYNNEI. In DNA, the CDR3 is TGTGCCAGCAGAGGACAGGGATCGGACTTC. The encoded protein is CASRGQGSDF.

The chain recombines TRBV28 with TRBJ1-3, with 7 nucleotides matching TRBD1. Trimming cost V 10 bases and J 0 bases; bases outside gene matches: 6. This CDR3 has 14 amino acids. CDR1 is MDHEN, CDR2 SYDVKM, per germline. DNA for the CDR3: TGTGCCACCCGGGACAGTTACTCTGGAAACACCATATATTTT. It translates to CATRDSYSGNTIYF.

For the CDR3, the DNA is TGCGCCAGCAGTGAGTCCAGGGCCTCAAATGAGCAGTTCTTC. This translates into CASSESRASNEQFF. The chain couples TRBV10-2 to TRBJ2-1; a possible D gene is TRBD1 (5 bases). Germline V gene lookup returns CDR1 WSHSY and CDR2 SAAADI. The V end lost 0 bases, the J end lost 7 bases, and 10 bases lay between the germline ends. The CDR3 runs 14 residues.

The V gene is TRBV19, the J gene TRBJ1-6; D possibly corresponds to TRBD1 (5 bases). The CDR3 spans 19 residues. Germline V gives CDR1 LNHDA, CDR2 SQIVND (reference sequence). The ends were cut back, 0 bases at V and 3 bases at J, with 18 bases in the middle. CDR3 coding DNA: TGTGCCAGTAGTATAGATTCCCCGGACGCAGGGAACTATAATTCACCCCTCCACTTT. Amino acid sequence: CASSIDSPDAGNYNSPLHF.

This CDR3 is CASSYRGHETQYF. The CDR3 nucleotides are TGTGCCAGCAGTTACAGGGGGCATGAGACCCAGTACTTC. The chain uses TRBV6-5 and TRBJ2-5; 7 nucleotides match TRBD1. The CDR3 consists of 13 residues. V was pared by 2 bases and J by 5 bases, with 2 bases of the junction left unmatched. Germline CDR1 and CDR2: MNHEY and SVGAGI.

The chain combines TRBV27 with TRBJ2-7; tentative D call: TRBD2 (6 bases). The CDR3 runs to 14 residues. V shed 3 bases and J shed 0 bases, with 9 bases lying between them. Germline values: CDR1 MNHEY, CDR2 SMNVEV (reference sequence). The CDR3 bases are TGTGCCAGCAGTTTGGACGGGGGCTCCTACGAGCAGTACTTC. This translates into CASSLDGGSYEQYF.

This chain uses TRBV15 with TRBJ1-2; D is perhaps TRBD1 (5 bases). The CDR3 spans 13 residues. The V end was cut by 0 bases, the J end by 6 bases, with 8 bases between. The germline V gene has CDR1 LNHNV and CDR2 YYDKDF (reference sequence). CDR3 in DNA: TGTGCCACCAGCAGAGACAGGGTAGATGGCTACACCTTC. This gives the protein CATSRDRVDGYTF.

The gene calls are TRBV7-3 and TRBJ1-1; D is perhaps TRBD1 (5 bases). Germline CDR1 reads SGHTA; CDR2 reads FQGTGA. This CDR3 comprises 14 residues. Trimming shortened V by 5 bases and J by 5 bases, and 15 bases separated the two germline ends. Here the CDR3 DNA reads TGTGCCAGCAGCACCGACGGGGGAGGGACTGAAGCTTTCTTT. This sequence encodes CASSTDGGGTEAFF.

The J gene is TRBJ1-6, the V gene TRBV28; TRBD1 matches at 10 bases. The CDR3 is made up of 15 amino acids. V dropped 4 bases and J dropped 7; count of bases not matched to a gene: 4. The germline gives CDR1 MDHEN, CDR2 SYDVKM. Written as DNA, the CDR3 is TGTGCCAGCAGTTCCGGGACAGGGGTCAATTCACCCCTCCACTTT. This encodes CASSSGTGVNSPLHF.

The rearrangement links TRBV7-9 to TRBJ1-1, with a weak D call TRBD1 (5 bases). Per the germline V gene, CDR1 is SEHNR and CDR2 is FQNEAQ (reference sequence). V was clipped by 3 bases and J by 0 bases, with 8 bases between them. The CDR3 has 14 amino acids. The DNA of the CDR3 is TGTGCCAGCAGCTTGGGACTGATGAACACTGAAGCTTTCTTT. Protein sequence: CASSLGLMNTEAFF. Combining the CDR3 with reference TRBV7-9 and TRBJ1-1 gives the whole variable domain DTGVSQNPRHKITKRGQNVTFRCDPISEHNRLYWYRQTLGQGPEFLTYFQNEAQLEKSRLLSDRFSAERPKGSFSTLEIQRTEQGDSAMYLCASSLGLMNTEAFFGQGTRLTVV.

This chain uses TRBV5-4 with TRBJ1-6; 8 bases agree with TRBD1. Germline V CDR1 and CDR2: SGHNT, YYREEE (reference sequence). The CDR3 spans 15 residues. With 4 bases clipped from V and 6 bases from J, the junction kept 6 bases outside the gene matches. In DNA, the CDR3 is TGTGCCAGCAGCCCATACAGGGGGGTTAATTCACCCCTCCACTTT. Its translation: CASSPYRGVNSPLHF.

The gene calls are TRBV7-6 and TRBJ2-3, with D tentatively TRBD1 (6 bases). This CDR3 is built from 12 residues. Germline CDR1 is SGHVS and CDR2 is FNYEAQ. V lost 6 bases and J 4 bases, leaving 8 bases between the germline ends. Written as DNA, the CDR3 is TGTGCCAGCAGGTCAGGGGCAGATACGCAGTATTTT. Its protein is CASRSGADTQYF.

The chain uses TRBV28 and TRBJ2-2, with 10 nucleotides matching TRBD1. CDR1 MDHEN and CDR2 SYDVKM come from the germline V gene. V lost 6 bases to trimming and J lost 3 bases; unmatched junction nucleotides: 7. The CDR3 has 16 amino acids. As DNA, the CDR3 is TGTGCCAGCAGCCCCATTGGGACAGGGGACACCGGGGAGCTGTTTTTT. Protein: CASSPIGTGDTGELFF.

The sample holds one count of this clone. The chain is built from TRBV12-5 and TRBJ1-5; no reliable D call. Per germline, CDR1 LGHNT and CDR2 FRNRAP. The CDR3 loop spans 14 amino acids. V was clipped by 5 bases and J by 2 bases, with 10 bases between them. The CDR3 bases are TGTGCTAGTGGTCCGGAGGGAGGCAATCAGCCCCAGCATTTT. Protein: CASGPEGGNQPQHF.

V gene TRBV5-5 combines with J gene TRBJ2-3; 12 positions agree with TRBD2. The V gene's germline CDR1 is SGHKS and CDR2 YYEKEE (reference sequence). The V and J ends lost 1 base and 0 bases, in that order; junction bases with no gene match: 9. The CDR3 has 19 amino acids. CDR3 region: CASSLLLAGGQASTDTQYF. The CDR3 DNA follows: TGTGCCAGCAGCTTGTTACTAGCGGGGGGCCAAGCAAGCACAGATACGCAGTATTTT.

Here the CDR3 DNA reads TGTGCCAGCAGCTTACGTAGCGGGGGAAACTACGAGCAGTACTTC. Its protein product is CASSLRSGGNYEQYF. This chain joins TRBV7-8 and TRBJ2-7; TRBD2 matches 9 bases. V was pared by 2 bases and J by 3 bases, with 5 bases of the junction left unmatched. Germline CDR1 reads SGHVS; CDR2 reads FQNEAQ. The CDR3 runs 15 residues.

This sequence joins TRBV11-3 and TRBJ2-3; TRBD1 matches at 7 bases. This CDR3 has 19 residues. The V segment lost 6 bases and the J segment 0 bases; nucleotides outside the gene matches: 18. Per germline, CDR1 SGHNT and CDR2 YENEEA. The CDR3: CASSKSTGAFLSSTDTQYF. Here the CDR3 DNA reads TGTGCCAGCAGTAAAAGTACAGGGGCCTTTCTATCTAGCACAGATACGCAGTATTTT. Filled out from reference TRBV11-3 and TRBJ2-3, the complete variable domain reads EAGVVQSPRYKIIEKKQPVAFWCNPISGHNTLYWYLQNLGQGPELLIRYENEEAVDDSQLPKDRFSAERLKGVDSTLKIQPAELGDSAVYLCASSKSTGAFLSSTDTQYFGPGTRLTVL.

Written as DNA, the CDR3 is TGTGCCAGCAGCGAAGGACAGACCGGTAATGAAAAACTGTTTTTT. Protein sequence: CASSEGQTGNEKLFF. The chain couples TRBV9 to TRBJ1-4, with D possibly matching TRBD1 (6 bases). Trimming stripped 3 bases from V and 4 bases from J, with 13 bases between. The CDR3 covers 15 residues. Germline CDR1 reads SGDLS; CDR2 reads YYNGEE.

The chain recombines TRBV9 with TRBJ1-2; TRBD1 matches at 9 bases. Germline lookup yields CDR1 SGDLS and CDR2 YYNGEE. The ends lost 0 bases at V and 4 bases at J; junction bases unmatched: 13. The CDR3 contains 18 residues. The DNA for the CDR3 is TGTGCCAGCAGCGTAGGCGGACCAGACAGGGGGACCTTCTATGGCTACACCTTC. Residues: CASSVGGPDRGTFYGYTF.